This TCR beta chain was found in a study of T-cell memory formation after mild COVID-19. General study points: Pre-infection memory held some responding clones, suggesting pre-existing cross-reactive T cells responded. CD4/CD8 balance held among clones contracting day 15 to 85, and later expanders leaned CD4+.

MiXCR, applied by TCRdb to the 5' RACE reads, yields one record per CDR3 protein. This sample has roughly 560,000 distinct CDR3 sequences, with roughly 22% found just once. At least ten counts were recorded for this clonotype. The antigen is undetermined. Input material: PBMCs or a T cell subset sorted from them (not recorded which). This TCR was sampled from an adult woman who had mild COVID-19 (a few samples of this study predate the infection). Cell type and time point are not known.

The CDR3 protein is CASSPQVNYGYTF. The CDR3 coding sequence is TGCGCCAGCAGCCCACAGGTTAACTATGGCTACACCTTC. This sequence joins TRBV5-1 and TRBJ1-2; D possibly corresponds to TRBD1 (5 bases). V lost 4 bases, J lost 1 base, and 8 bases lay in between. The CDR3 is 13 residues long. CDR1 is SGHRS, CDR2 YFSETQ, per germline. Complete variable domain (other parts from reference TRBV5-1 and TRBJ1-2): KAGVTQTPRYLIKTRGQQVTLSCSPISGHRSVSWYQQTPGQGLQFLFEYFSETQRNKGNFPGRFSGRQFSNSRSEMNVSTLELGDSALYLCASSPQVNYGYTFGSGTRLTVV.